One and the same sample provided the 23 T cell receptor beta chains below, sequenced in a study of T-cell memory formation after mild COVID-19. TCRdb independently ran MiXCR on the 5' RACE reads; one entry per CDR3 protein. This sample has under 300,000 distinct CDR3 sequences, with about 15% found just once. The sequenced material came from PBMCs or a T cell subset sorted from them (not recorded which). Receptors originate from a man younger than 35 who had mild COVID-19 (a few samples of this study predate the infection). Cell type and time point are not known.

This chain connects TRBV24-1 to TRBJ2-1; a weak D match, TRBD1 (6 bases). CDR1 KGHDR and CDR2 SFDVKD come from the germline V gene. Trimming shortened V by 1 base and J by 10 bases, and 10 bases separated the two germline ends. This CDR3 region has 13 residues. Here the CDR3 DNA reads TGTGCCACCAGTGATTTCCTAGACAGGGAGCAGTTCTTC. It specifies CATSDFLDREQFF.

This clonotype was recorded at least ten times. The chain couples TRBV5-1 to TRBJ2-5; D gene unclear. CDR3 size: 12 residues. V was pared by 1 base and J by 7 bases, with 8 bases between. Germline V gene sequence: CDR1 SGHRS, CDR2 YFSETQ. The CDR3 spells CASSLTPGTQYF. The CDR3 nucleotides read TGCGCCAGCAGCTTGACTCCGGGGACCCAGTACTTC.

The CDR3 coding sequence is TGTGCCAGCAGCCAAGGGGCCCGGGCCGGGGAGCTGTTTTTT. It translates to CASSQGARAGELFF. The chain combines TRBV3-1 with TRBJ2-2; D is undetermined. The length of the CDR3 is 14 residues. The germline V gene has CDR1 LGHDT and CDR2 YNNKEL (reference sequence). V gave up 1 base and J gave up 6 bases, with 9 bases separating them.

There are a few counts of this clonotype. CDR3 nucleotides: TGTGCCAGCAGAGCACCTTTTTCACTAGCGGGGGAGTACAATGAGCAGTTCTTC. The encoded protein is CASRAPFSLAGEYNEQFF. The chain joins TRBV2 to TRBJ2-1; 11 positions match TRBD2. Trimming at V came to 6 bases and at J to 4 bases, leaving 14 bases not matched to a gene. Germline assignment: CDR1 SNHLY and CDR2 FYNNEI. This CDR3 region has 18 residues.

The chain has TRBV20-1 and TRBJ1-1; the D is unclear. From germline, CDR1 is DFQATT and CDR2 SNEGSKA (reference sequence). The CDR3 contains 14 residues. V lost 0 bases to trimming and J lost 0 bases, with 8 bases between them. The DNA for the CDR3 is TGCAGTGCTAGAGATCTGGGGTTGAACACTGAAGCTTTCTTT. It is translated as CSARDLGLNTEAFF.

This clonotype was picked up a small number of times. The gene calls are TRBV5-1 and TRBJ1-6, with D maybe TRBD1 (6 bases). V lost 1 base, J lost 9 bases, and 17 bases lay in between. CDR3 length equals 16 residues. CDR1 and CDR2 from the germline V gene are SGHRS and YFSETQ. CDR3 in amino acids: CASSLLTGGQSSPLHF. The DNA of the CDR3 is TGCGCCAGCAGCTTGCTTACCGGGGGGCAGAGTTCACCCCTCCACTTT.

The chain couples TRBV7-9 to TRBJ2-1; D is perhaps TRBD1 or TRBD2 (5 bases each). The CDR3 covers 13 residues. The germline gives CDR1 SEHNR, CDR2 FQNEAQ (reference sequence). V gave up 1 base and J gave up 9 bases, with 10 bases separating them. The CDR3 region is CASSLGLGVEQFF. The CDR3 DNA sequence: TGTGCCAGCAGCTTAGGTTTGGGGGTTGAGCAGTTCTTC.

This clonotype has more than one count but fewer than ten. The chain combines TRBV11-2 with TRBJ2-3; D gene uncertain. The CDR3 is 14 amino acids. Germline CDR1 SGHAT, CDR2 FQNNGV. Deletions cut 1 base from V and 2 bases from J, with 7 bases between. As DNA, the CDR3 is TGTGCCAGCAGCTTAGTAGATGACACAGATACGCAGTATTTT. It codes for CASSLVDDTDTQYF. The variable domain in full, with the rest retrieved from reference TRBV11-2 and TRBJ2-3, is EAGVAQSPRYKIIEKRQSVAFWCNPISGHATLYWYQQILGQGPKLLIQFQNNGVVDDSQLPKDRFSAERLKGVDSTLKIQPAKLEDSAVYLCASSLVDDTDTQYFGPGTRLTVL.

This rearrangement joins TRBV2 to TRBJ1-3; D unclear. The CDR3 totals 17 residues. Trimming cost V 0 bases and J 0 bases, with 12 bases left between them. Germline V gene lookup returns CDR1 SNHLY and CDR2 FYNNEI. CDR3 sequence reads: CASSEALFLLSGNTIYF. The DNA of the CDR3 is TGTGCCAGCAGTGAAGCGCTCTTCCTACTCTCTGGAAACACCATATATTTT.

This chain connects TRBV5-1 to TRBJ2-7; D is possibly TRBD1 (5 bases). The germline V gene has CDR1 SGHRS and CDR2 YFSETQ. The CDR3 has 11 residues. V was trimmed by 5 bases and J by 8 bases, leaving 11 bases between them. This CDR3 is CASSKRGKQYF. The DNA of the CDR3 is TGCGCCAGCAGTAAAAGGGGTAAGCAGTACTTC.

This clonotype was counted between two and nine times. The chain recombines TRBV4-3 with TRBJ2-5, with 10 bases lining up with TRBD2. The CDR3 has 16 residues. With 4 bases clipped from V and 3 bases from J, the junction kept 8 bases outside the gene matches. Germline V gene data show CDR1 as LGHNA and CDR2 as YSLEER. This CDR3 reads CASSPGLALPEETQYF. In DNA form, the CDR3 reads TGCGCCAGCAGCCCGGGACTAGCGTTACCGGAAGAGACCCAGTACTTC.

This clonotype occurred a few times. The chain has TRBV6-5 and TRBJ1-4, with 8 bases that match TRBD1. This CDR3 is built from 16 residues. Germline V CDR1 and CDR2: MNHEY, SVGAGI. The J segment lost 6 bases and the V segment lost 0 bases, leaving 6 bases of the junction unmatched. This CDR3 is CASSYSPGQVDEKLFF. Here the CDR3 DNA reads TGTGCCAGCAGTTACTCACCGGGACAGGTTGATGAAAAACTGTTTTTT.

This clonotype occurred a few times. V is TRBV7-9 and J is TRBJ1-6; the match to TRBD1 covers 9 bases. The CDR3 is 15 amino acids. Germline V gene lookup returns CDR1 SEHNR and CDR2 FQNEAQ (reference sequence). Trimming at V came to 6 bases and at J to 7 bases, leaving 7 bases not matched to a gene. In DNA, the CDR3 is TGTGCCAGCAGACCAACCGGGACAGGGAATTCACCCCTCCACTTT. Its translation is CASRPTGTGNSPLHF.

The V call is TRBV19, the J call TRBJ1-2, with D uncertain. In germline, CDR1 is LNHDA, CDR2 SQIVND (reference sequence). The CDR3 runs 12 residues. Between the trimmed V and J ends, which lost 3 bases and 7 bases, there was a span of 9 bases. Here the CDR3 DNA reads TGTGCCAGTAGTATCCAGGACCTTGGCTACACCTTC. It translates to CASSIQDLGYTF. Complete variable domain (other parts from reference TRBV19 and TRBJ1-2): DGGITQSPKYLFRKEGQNVTLSCEQNLNHDAMYWYRQDPGQGLRLIYYSQIVNDFQKGDIAEGYSVSREKKESFPLTVTSAQKNPTAFYLCASSIQDLGYTFGSGTRLTVV.

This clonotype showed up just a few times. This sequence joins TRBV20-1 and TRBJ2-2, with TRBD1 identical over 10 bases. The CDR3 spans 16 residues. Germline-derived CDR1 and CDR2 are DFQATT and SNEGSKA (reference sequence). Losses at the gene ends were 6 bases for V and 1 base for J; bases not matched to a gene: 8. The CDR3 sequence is CSATLRDRGNTGELFF. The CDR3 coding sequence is TGCAGTGCCACCCTCCGGGACAGGGGGAACACCGGGGAGCTGTTTTTT.

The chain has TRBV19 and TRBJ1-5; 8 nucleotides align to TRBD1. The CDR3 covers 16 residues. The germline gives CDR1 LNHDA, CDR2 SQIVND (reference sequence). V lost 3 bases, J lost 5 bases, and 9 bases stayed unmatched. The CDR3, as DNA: TGTGCCAGTAGTATTAAAGGGACAGGTTTGTATCAGCCCCAGCATTTT. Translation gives CASSIKGTGLYQPQHF.

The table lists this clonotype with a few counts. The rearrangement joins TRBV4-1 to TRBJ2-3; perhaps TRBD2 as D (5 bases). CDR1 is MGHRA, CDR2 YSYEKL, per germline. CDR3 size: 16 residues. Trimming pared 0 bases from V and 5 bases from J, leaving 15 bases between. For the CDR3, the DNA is TGCGCCAGCAGCCAAGAGCCGTCTAGCCGAGGAGATACGCAGTATTTT. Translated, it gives CASSQEPSSRGDTQYF.

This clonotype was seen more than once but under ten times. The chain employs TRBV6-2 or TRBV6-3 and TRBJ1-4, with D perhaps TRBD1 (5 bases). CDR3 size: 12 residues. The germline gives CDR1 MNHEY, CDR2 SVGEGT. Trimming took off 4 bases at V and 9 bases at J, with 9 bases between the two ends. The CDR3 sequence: CASSSQGKKLFF. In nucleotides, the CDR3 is TGTGCCAGCAGTTCGCAGGGAAAAAAACTGTTTTTT.

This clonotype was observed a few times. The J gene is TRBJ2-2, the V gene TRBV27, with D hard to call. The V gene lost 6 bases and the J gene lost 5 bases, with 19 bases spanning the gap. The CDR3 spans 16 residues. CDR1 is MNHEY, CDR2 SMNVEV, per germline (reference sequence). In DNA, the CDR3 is TGTGCCAGCAGCCCATACAGAGCCTTGGTTACCGGGGAGCTGTTTTTT. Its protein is CASSPYRALVTGELFF.

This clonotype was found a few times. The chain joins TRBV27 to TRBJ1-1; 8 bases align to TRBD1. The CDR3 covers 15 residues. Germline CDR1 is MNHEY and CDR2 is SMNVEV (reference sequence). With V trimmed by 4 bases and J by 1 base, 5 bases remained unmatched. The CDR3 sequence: CASSSWDRTNTEAFF. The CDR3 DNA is TGTGCCAGCAGTTCGTGGGACAGGACGAACACTGAAGCTTTCTTT.

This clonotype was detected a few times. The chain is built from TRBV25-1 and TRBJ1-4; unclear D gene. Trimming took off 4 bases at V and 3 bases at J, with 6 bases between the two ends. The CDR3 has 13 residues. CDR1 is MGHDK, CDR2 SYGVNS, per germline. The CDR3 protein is CASSGSPNEKLFF. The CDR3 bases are TGTGCCAGCAGTGGGAGTCCTAATGAAAAACTGTTTTTT.

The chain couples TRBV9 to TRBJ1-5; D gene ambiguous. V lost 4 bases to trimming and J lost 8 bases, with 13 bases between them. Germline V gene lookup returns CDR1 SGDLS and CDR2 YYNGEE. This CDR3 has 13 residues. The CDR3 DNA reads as TGTGCCAGCAGCCCCCGGGGAGAGGAGCCCCAGCATTTT. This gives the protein CASSPRGEEPQHF.

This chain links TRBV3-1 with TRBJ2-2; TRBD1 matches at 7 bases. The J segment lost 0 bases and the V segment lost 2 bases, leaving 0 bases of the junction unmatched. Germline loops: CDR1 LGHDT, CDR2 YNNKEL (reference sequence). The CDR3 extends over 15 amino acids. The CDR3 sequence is CASSQRGPNTGELFF. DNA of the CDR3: TGTGCCAGCAGCCAAAGGGGGCCGAACACCGGGGAGCTGTTTTTT.